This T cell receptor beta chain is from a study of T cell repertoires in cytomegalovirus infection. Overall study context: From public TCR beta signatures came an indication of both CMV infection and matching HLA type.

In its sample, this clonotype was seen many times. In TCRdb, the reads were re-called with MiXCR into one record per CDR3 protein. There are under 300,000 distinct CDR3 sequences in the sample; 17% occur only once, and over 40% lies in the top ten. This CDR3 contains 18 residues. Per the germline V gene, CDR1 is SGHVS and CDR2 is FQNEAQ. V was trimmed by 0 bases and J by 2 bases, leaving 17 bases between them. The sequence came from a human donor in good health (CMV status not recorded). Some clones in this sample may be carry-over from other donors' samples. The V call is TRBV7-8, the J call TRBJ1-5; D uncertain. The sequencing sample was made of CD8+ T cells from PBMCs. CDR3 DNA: TGTGCCAGCAGCTTAGCGAGAAGGGTATATAGCGGCAATCAGCCCCAGCATTTT. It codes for CASSLARRVYSGNQPQHF.